This TCR beta chain was obtained from a study of human T cells and chemical hapten exposure. This clonotype has a handful of counts. TCRdb fed the RACE reads into MiXCR, producing one record per CDR3 protein. The repertoire holds 300,000 to 350,000 distinct CDR3 sequences, with around 7% as singletons. The time point here: patch test 1, 2 weeks after DPC sensitization. Treatment: therapeutic diphenylcyclopropenone sensitization with weekly scalp DPC. This CDR3 contains 16 residues. Germline V lookup: CDR1 MNHNY, CDR2 SVGAGI (reference sequence). Losses at the gene ends were 2 bases for V and 7 bases for J; bases not matched to a gene: 10.

This material consisted of whole blood, taken in connection with sensitization to the hapten diphenylcyclopropenone (DPC). The origin of this receptor is a woman under 30 with alopecia areata. Some clones in this sample may be carry-over from other donors' samples. This chain uses TRBV6-6 with TRBJ2-1, with 8 positions matching TRBD2. Here the CDR3 DNA reads TGTGCCAGCAGTTACACGGCGGGGGGCGATTTTAATGAGCAGTTCTTC. This sequence encodes CASSYTAGGDFNEQFF.